This TCR beta chain comes out of a study of blood T cell repertoires in COVID-19. Whole-study context: T cells, B-cell-depleted T cells, or PBMCs supplied cDNA or gDNA.

Germline CDR1 is SGHTA and CDR2 is FQGNSA. The V segment lost 5 bases and the J segment 8 bases; nucleotides outside the gene matches: 7. The CDR3 contains 14 residues. This table comes from immunoSEQ multiplex PCR, and its TCRdb copy is limited to in-frame clones, with some not included. The data show hundreds of thousands of clones, approximately 90% seen once. The V gene is TRBV7-2, the J gene TRBJ2-4, with 9 bases that match TRBD1. This TCR was recovered from a woman aged 40 to 50 who had recovered from COVID-19. Sequences were obtained from PBMCs or T cells enriched from blood (not recorded which). The CDR3 DNA sequence: TGTGCCAGCAGCACGGGGACAGGGTTTTACATTCAGTACTTC. The encoded protein is CASSTGTGFYIQYF. The full variable domain, with the rest looked up from reference TRBV7-2 and TRBJ2-4, is GAGVSQSPSNKVTEKGKDVELRCDPISGHTALYWYRQSLGQGLEFLIYFQGNSAPDKSGLPSDRFSAERTGGSVSTLTIQRTQQEDSAVYLCASSTGTGFYIQYFGAGTRLSVL.